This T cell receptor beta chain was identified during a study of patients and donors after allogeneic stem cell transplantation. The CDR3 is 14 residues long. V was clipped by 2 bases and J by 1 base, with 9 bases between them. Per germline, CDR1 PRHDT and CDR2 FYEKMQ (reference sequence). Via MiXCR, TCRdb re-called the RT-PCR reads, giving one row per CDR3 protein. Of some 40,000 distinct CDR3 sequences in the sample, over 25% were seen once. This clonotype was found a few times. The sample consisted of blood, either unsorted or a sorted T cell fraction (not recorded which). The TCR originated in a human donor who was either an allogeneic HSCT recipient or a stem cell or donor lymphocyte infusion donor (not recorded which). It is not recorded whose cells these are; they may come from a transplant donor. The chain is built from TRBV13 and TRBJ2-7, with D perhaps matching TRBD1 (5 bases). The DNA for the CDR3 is TGTGCCAGCAGCTTAAGGGGATTTTCCTACGAGCAGTACTTC. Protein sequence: CASSLRGFSYEQYF.